This entry features one TCR beta chain sequence. What it binds is not known. The data are from a study of OX40 agonist ivuxolimab in advanced cancers. Study context: With a range of about 23 to 85, age averaged approximately 64 years, and 65% to 90% were male. Findings and limits, study-wide: Doses of 0.1 to 3.0 mg/kg were accompanied by clonal expansion of CD4+ and CD8+ blood T cells by week 6. Averaging showed that CD8+ T cells had more expanded clones than CD4+ did.

The assay was immunoSEQ multiplex PCR, and TCRdb's table has in-frame clones only and misses some. The data contain about 69,000 clones, roughly nine tenths of them seen just once; the ten biggest clones take up roughly 0.27%. The CDR3 consists of 16 residues. Germline values: CDR1 SGHAT, CDR2 FQNNGV. The V gene end was trimmed by 7 bases and the J gene end by 8 bases; junction bases not matched to a gene: 16. This chain joins TRBV11-2 and TRBJ2-1; 8 nucleotides match TRBD1. The source was CD4+ or CD8+ T cells sorted from blood, collected in a trial of the OX40 agonist ivuxolimab. This sequence was found in an adult with an advanced solid tumor such as melanoma, head and neck, liver or kidney cancer. The CDR3 protein is CASTYPGLGQGDEQFF. The DNA for the CDR3 is TGTGCCAGCACTTACCCCGGCCTCGGACAGGGCGATGAGCAGTTCTTC.